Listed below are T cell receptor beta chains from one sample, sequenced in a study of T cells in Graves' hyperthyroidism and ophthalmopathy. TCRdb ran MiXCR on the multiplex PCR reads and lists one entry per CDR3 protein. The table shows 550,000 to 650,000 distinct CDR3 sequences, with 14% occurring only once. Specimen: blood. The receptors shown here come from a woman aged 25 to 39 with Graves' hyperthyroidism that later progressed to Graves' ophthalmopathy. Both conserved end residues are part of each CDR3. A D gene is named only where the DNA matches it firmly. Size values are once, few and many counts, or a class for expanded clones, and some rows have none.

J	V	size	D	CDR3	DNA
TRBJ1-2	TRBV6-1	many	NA	CASTRLGQPYGYTF	TGTGCCAGCACCCGGCTCGGACAGCCCTATGGCTACACCTTC
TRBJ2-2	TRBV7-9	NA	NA	CASSSDAYTGELFF	TGTGCCAGCAGCTCGGATGCCTACACCGGGGAGCTGTTTTTT
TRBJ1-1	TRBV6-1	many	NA	CASTQAYRRGTEAFF	TGTGCCAGCACTCAAGCCTATAGACGGGGCACTGAAGCTTTCTTT
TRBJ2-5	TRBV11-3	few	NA	CASSLQGDETQYF	TGTGCCAGCAGCTTACAGGGTGATGAGACCCAGTACTTC
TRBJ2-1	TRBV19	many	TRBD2	CASSISGVAGGPHEQFF	TGTGCCAGTAGTATTTCAGGGGTAGCGGGAGGGCCTCATGAGCAGTTCTTC
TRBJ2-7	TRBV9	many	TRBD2	CASSEVAGTYEQYF	TGTGCCAGCAGCGAGGTAGCGGGCACCTACGAGCAGTACTTC
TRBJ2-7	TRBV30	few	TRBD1	CAWSGTGYFYEQYF	TGTGCCTGGAGCGGGACAGGGTACTTCTACGAGCAGTACTTC
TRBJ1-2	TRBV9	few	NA	CASSVGRGVTKRYGYTF	TGTGCCAGCAGCGTAGGCAGGGGCGTTACTAAGAGATATGGCTACACCTTC
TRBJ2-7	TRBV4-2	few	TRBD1	CASSQEWRQGAYEQYF	TGTGCCAGCAGCCAAGAGTGGAGACAGGGGGCGTACGAGCAGTACTTC
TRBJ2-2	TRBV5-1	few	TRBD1	CASSFTGVAGELFF	TGCGCCAGCAGCTTCACAGGGGTCGCCGGGGAGCTGTTTTTT
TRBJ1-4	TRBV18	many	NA	CASSPRGGPPGTNEKLFF	TGTGCCAGCTCACCACGGGGGGGCCCCCCTGGAACTAATGAAAAACTGTTTTTT
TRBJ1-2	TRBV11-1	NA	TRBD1	CASSPGTGVLQTF	TGTGCCAGCAGCCCCGGGACAGGCGTTCTTCAAACCTTC
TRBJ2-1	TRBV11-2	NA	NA	CASSPNALSEQFF	TGTGCCAGCAGCCCTAACGCCCTTAGTGAGCAGTTCTTC
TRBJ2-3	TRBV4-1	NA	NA	CASSQSFVDTQYF	TGCGCCAGCAGCCAAAGCTTCGTGGATACGCAGTATTTT
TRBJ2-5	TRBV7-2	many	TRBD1	CASSSDRVETQYF	TGTGCCAGCAGCTCGGACAGGGTTGAGACCCAGTACTTC
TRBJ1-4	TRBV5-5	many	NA	CASSLDTGATNEKLFF	TGTGCCAGCAGCCTTGATACAGGTGCAACTAATGAAAAACTGTTTTTT
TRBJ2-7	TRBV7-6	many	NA	CASSPGSAYEQYF	TGTGCCAGCAGCCCCGGCTCCGCCTACGAGCAGTACTTC
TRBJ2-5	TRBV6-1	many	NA	CASDGSMIETQYF	TGTGCCAGCGACGGGAGTATGATAGAGACCCAGTACTTC
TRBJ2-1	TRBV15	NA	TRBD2	CATSRDLAGDNEQFF	TGTGCCACCAGCAGAGATCTTGCGGGGGACAATGAGCAGTTCTTC
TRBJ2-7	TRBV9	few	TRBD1	CASSASTGSTYEQYF	TGTGCCAGCAGCGCGTCGACAGGGTCCACCTACGAGCAGTACTTC
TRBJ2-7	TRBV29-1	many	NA	CSVETSGIHEQYF	TGCAGCGTTGAAACGTCAGGGATCCACGAGCAGTACTTC
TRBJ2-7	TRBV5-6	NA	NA	CASSVDRMSSYEQYF	TGTGCCAGCAGCGTTGACAGGATGAGCTCCTACGAGCAGTACTTC
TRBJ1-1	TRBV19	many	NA	CASSISTFMNTEAFF	TGTGCCAGTAGTATCAGTACGTTCATGAACACTGAAGCTTTCTTT
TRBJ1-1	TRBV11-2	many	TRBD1	CASSGQVETEAFF	TGTGCCAGCAGCGGACAGGTGGAAACTGAAGCTTTCTTT
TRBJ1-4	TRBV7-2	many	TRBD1	CASSVTGTVNEKLFF	TGTGCCAGCAGCGTTACCGGGACAGTAAATGAAAAACTGTTTTTT
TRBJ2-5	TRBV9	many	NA	CASSVEARSQETQYF	TGTGCCAGCAGCGTAGAGGCACGGTCCCAAGAGACCCAGTACTTC
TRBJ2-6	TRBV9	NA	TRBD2	CASSTGTSGPPGVNVLTF	TGTGCCAGCAGCACAGGGACTAGCGGGCCCCCTGGGGTCAACGTCCTGACTTTC
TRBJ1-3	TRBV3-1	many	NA	CASSHLSSSGNTIYF	TGTGCCAGCAGCCATCTAAGCAGCTCTGGAAACACCATATATTTT
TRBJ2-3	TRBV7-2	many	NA	CASSLFASGLRTATDTQYF	TGTGCCAGCAGCTTGTTTGCCTCAGGGCTCCGGACGGCCACAGATACGCAGTATTTT
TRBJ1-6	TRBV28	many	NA	CASVPGGAGSPLHF	TGTGCCAGCGTCCCGGGAGGGGCAGGTTCACCCCTCCACTTT
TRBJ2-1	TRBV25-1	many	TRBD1	CASSGGQGNYNEQFF	TGTGCCAGCAGTGGGGGACAGGGGAACTACAATGAGCAGTTCTTC
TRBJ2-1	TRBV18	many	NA	CASSSAETNQFF	TGTGCCAGCTCATCTGCGGAGACAAATCAGTTCTTC
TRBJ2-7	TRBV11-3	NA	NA	CASSLSVRSEGVYEQYF	TGTGCCAGCAGCTTGAGTGTTCGATCGGAAGGGGTCTACGAGCAGTACTTC
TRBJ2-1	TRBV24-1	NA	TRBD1	CATSDPDRPLGNEQFF	TGTGCCACCAGTGACCCGGACAGGCCTTTGGGGAATGAGCAGTTCTTC
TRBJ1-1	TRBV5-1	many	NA	CASSLEAAGAAEAFF	TGCGCCAGCAGCTTAGAAGCCGCCGGGGCCGCTGAAGCTTTCTTT
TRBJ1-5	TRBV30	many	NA	CAWSEGLGNQPQHF	TGTGCCTGGAGTGAGGGGTTGGGCAATCAGCCCCAGCATTTT
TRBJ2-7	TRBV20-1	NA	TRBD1	CSARDWTGDDEQYF	TGCAGTGCTAGAGATTGGACAGGGGATGACGAGCAGTACTTC
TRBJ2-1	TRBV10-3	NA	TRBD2	CAIGTSGRAVGEQFF	TGTGCCATCGGGACTAGCGGGAGGGCCGTCGGTGAGCAGTTCTTC
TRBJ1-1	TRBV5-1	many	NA	CASSLVGQTTEAFF	TGCGCCAGCAGCTTGGTGGGTCAGACCACTGAAGCTTTCTTT
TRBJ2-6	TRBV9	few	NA	CASKPGEGAPNVLTF	TGTGCCAGCAAGCCGGGGGAGGGGGCGCCCAACGTCCTGACTTTC
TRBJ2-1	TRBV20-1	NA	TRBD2	CSAPAGTSGYNEQFF	TGCAGTGCCCCGGCGGGGACTAGCGGTTACAATGAGCAGTTCTTC
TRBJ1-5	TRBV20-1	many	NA	CSASLPVGSNQPQHF	TGCAGTGCTAGTCTTCCAGTCGGGAGCAATCAGCCCCAGCATTTT
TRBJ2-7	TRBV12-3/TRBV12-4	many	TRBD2	CASSLSLAGVSEQYF	TGTGCCAGCAGTTTATCACTAGCGGGAGTGAGTGAGCAGTACTTC
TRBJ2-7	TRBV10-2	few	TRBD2	CASSVGLAGASYEQYF	TGCGCCAGCAGTGTAGGACTAGCGGGAGCCTCCTACGAGCAGTACTTC
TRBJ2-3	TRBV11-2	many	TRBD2	CASSFTSGIGADTQYF	TGTGCCAGCAGCTTTACAAGCGGGATTGGTGCAGATACGCAGTATTTT
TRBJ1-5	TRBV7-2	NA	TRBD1	CASSSGQGEQPQHF	TGTGCCAGCAGCTCGGGACAGGGAGAACAGCCCCAGCATTTT
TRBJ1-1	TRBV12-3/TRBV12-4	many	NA	CASSFYGGQNTEAFF	TGTGCCAGCAGTTTTTACGGGGGCCAGAACACTGAAGCTTTCTTT
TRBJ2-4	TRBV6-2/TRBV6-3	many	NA	CASSYDYSGLAKNIQYF	TGTGCCAGCAGTTACGATTATTCAGGTTTAGCCAAAAACATTCAGTACTTC
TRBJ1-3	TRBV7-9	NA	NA	CSRDSTVADPGNTIYF	TGTTCGCGAGACTCTACTGTGGCGGACCCTGGAAACACCATATATTTT
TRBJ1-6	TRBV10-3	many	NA	CAIKQGQSPLHF	TGTGCCATCAAGCAGGGGCAATCACCCCTCCACTTT
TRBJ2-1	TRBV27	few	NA	CASSLDGIYNEQFF	TGTGCCAGCAGTTTAGACGGCATTTACAATGAGCAGTTCTTC
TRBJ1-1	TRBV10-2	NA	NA	CASRGILTEAFF	TGCGCCAGCAGAGGGATTCTCACTGAGGCTTTCTTT
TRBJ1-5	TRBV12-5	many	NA	CASGPTGNQPQHF	TGTGCTAGTGGTCCCACAGGTAATCAGCCCCAGCATTTT
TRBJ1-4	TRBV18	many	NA	CASSSDRNNGEKLFF	TGTGCCAGCTCATCGGACCGGAATAACGGGGAAAAACTGTTTTTT